This T cell receptor beta chain was found in a study of Ad26.COV2.S vaccination and SARS-CoV-2 variants. Findings and limits, study-wide: Whether participants received vaccine or placebo, their non-spike TCR breadth was similar. Measurements of TCR breadth and depth may have given underestimates of the total T cell responses.

Notes on this clone: Antigen: not known.

Data came from immunoSEQ multiplex PCR; TCRdb stores just in-frame clones and leaves some out. The sample shows 300,000 to 450,000 clones, approximately 85% of them seen only once. Germline CDR1 and CDR2: DFQATT and SNEGSKA (reference sequence). This CDR3 contains 11 residues. After removal of 6 bases from V and 6 bases from J, the junction contained 3 bases not matched to a gene. Treatment defined: 15 to 20 received Ad26.COV2.S at low or high dose, single or two shots; 5 received placebo; per-sample allocation not given. The study sampled participants on day 63 after the first vaccine or placebo injection. Boston supplied an adult donor aged 18-55 years.

The specimen was peripheral blood, collected in a trial of Ad26.COV2.S vaccine versus placebo. The sequence was collected from a person aged 18-65 years who received the Ad26.COV2.S COVID-19 vaccine or a placebo. J is TRBJ2-7 and V is TRBV20-1; 9 bases line up with TRBD1. CDR3 DNA sequence: TGCAGTGCCTGGACAGGGGCCGAGCAGTACTTC. Its protein is CSAWTGAEQYF.